This T cell receptor (beta chain) was obtained from a study of CD8 T cells in Susac syndrome. Sequencing of TCR beta covered CD8+ and CD4+ T cells obtained from blood. The multiple sclerosis controls comprised treatment-naive patients whose relapsing-remitting disease was stable or active. Bulk CD8+ and CD4+ cells came from magnetic negative isolation; CD8+ TEMRA by FACS. Overall study results and limits: The study's TCR sequencing and HLA analysis covered a relatively small number of individuals, and the study acknowledged this.

An amount of RNA that ranged from roughly 0.5 to 1 ug was reverse transcribed with random hexamers. One entry per CDR3 protein, called by TCRdb with MiXCR from the immunoSEQ multiplex PCR reads. The profile covers about 180,000 distinct CDR3 sequences, with 85% to 95% appearing a single time and around 0.16% taken by the ten largest. The CDR3 covers 16 residues. Trimming pared 0 bases from V and 2 bases from J, leaving 13 bases between. The germline gives CDR1 LGHDT, CDR2 YNNKEL (reference sequence). A note on this clonotype: Its cognate antigen is unknown.

Specimen: CD8+ T cells from PBMCs. The chain has TRBV3-1 and TRBJ1-2; D call uncertain. The receptor was derived from a human donor with multiple sclerosis. CDR3 in amino acids: CASSQERTPLNYGYTF. In DNA, the CDR3 is TGTGCCAGCAGCCAAGAGCGTACGCCTCTGAACTATGGCTACACCTTC.